Presented here are 14 T cell receptor beta chains from one specimen sequenced in a study of blood T cell repertoires in COVID-19. The method was immunoSEQ multiplex PCR; TCRdb's version includes in-frame clones alone and lacks a portion of them. The sample lists about 140,000 clones; roughly 85% were seen once. Sequencing was done on a sample of PBMCs or T cells enriched from blood (not recorded which). The receptors here all came from a man aged 50 to 59 who had recovered from COVID-19.

The chain has TRBV6-5 and TRBJ2-1; TRBD2 is a possible D gene (6 bases). Looked up from germline, CDR1 is MNHEY and CDR2 is SVGAGI. The germline V and J ends were trimmed by 7 bases and 5 bases, with 15 bases remaining between them. The CDR3 is 14 residues long. The DNA for the CDR3 is TGTGCCAGCAAATGGGAGGTAGGGAACAATGAGCAGTTCTTC. Protein sequence: CASKWEVGNNEQFF.

The V call is TRBV3-1 (or the pseudogene TRBV3-2), the J call TRBJ2-7; D gene ambiguous. The germline CDR1 and CDR2 sequences are LGHDT and YNNKEL (reference sequence). V was pared by 2 bases and J by 10 bases, with 12 bases between. This CDR3 has 12 amino acids. The CDR3 nucleotides read TGTGCCAGCAGCCAAACCCGGGTACATCAGTACTTC. Its translation: CASSQTRVHQYF.

The rearrangement uses TRBV28 and TRBJ1-2; D perhaps matches TRBD1 (6 bases). The V end was cut by 5 bases, the J end by 3 bases, with 22 bases between. CDR1 MDHEN and CDR2 SYDVKM come from the germline V gene. The CDR3 has 17 residues. CDR3 in amino acids: CASSPRGAAALYYGYTF. In DNA, the CDR3 is TGTGCCAGCAGTCCTCGGGGGGCAGCAGCGTTGTACTATGGCTACACCTTC.

This clone occurred once. The chain uses TRBV29-1 and TRBJ2-7; 9 bases line up with TRBD1. Germline assignment: CDR1 SQVTM and CDR2 ANQGSEA. There are 11 residues in the CDR3. J lost 6 bases, V lost 6 bases, and 3 bases had no gene match. The CDR3 here is CSVGTGIEQYF. CDR3 coding DNA: TGCAGCGTGGGGACAGGGATCGAGCAGTACTTC.

The rearrangement links TRBV18 to TRBJ2-5; D remains ambiguous. This CDR3 contains 14 residues. V lost 3 bases, J lost 5 bases, and 13 bases lay in between. Looked up from germline, CDR1 is KGHSH and CDR2 is LQKENI. The CDR3: CASSPAELRETQYF. The CDR3 DNA reads TGTGCCAGCTCACCGGCCGAACTGAGGGAGACCCAGTACTTC. Complete variable domain (other parts from reference TRBV18 and TRBJ2-5): NAGVMQNPRHLVRRRGQEARLRCSPMKGHSHVYWYRQLPEEGLKFMVYLQKENIIDESGMPKERFSAEFPKEGPSILRIQQVVRGDSAAYFCASSPAELRETQYFGPGTRLLVL.

This sequence joins TRBV7-4 and TRBJ2-7; TRBD1 might be the D (6 bases). The germline CDR1 and CDR2 sequences are SGHVT and SQSDAQ. The CDR3 covers 17 residues. Trimming took 2 bases from V and 3 from J, leaving 20 bases between them. CDR3 DNA sequence: TGTGCCAGCAGCTTATTACGGCAGGGGCCGAGGTGCTACGAGCAGTACGTC. It yields the protein CASSLLRQGPRCYEQYV.

The chain combines TRBV6-2 or TRBV6-3 with TRBJ1-5, with TRBD1 identical over 8 bases. This CDR3 contains 16 residues. Losses at the gene ends were 2 bases for V and 6 bases for J; bases not matched to a gene: 9. CDR1 and CDR2 from the germline V gene are MNHEY and SVGEGT. In DNA form, the CDR3 reads TGTGCCAGCAGTTACCGGGAGGACAGGGTGGGTCAGCCCCAGCATTTT. Translated: CASSYREDRVGQPQHF.

V usage is TRBV10-3 and J usage is TRBJ1-2; the match to TRBD1 covers 12 bases. This CDR3 contains 14 residues. V dropped 6 bases and J dropped 3; count of bases not matched to a gene: 2. The V gene's germline CDR1 is ENHRY and CDR2 SYGVKD. CDR3 in amino acids: CAIRGTGGDYGYTF. The CDR3 DNA follows: TGTGCCATCAGGGGGACAGGGGGCGACTATGGCTACACCTTC.

The chain carries TRBV4-1 and TRBJ1-5, with a weak D call TRBD1 (6 bases). The CDR3 spans 15 residues. The V and J ends lost 7 bases and 7 bases respectively, with 20 bases between them. Germline V gene sequence: CDR1 MGHRA, CDR2 YSYEKL. The CDR3 DNA reads TGCGCCAGCACCCGGACAGACGCCGAAAGACAGCCCCAGCATTTT. Translation: CASTRTDAERQPQHF.

CDR3 protein: CASSLSRVWAYEQYF. The CDR3 region has the DNA TGTGCCAGCAGTTTATCCCGGGTGTGGGCCTACGAGCAGTACTTC. This rearrangement joins TRBV27 to TRBJ2-7, with no clear D. The germline V and J ends were trimmed by 0 bases and 2 bases, with 11 bases remaining between them. There are 15 residues in the CDR3. CDR1 and CDR2 from the germline V gene are MNHEY and SMNVEV (reference sequence).

This chain links TRBV2 with TRBJ2-1; TRBD1 matches at 8 bases. This CDR3 has 16 residues. V was clipped by 2 bases and J by 9 bases; unmatched bases: 12. CDR1 SNHLY and CDR2 FYNNEI come from the germline V gene. The CDR3 region is CASSESGGRGRGEQFF. CDR3 nucleotides: TGTGCCAGCAGTGAATCTGGCGGCAGGGGGCGAGGTGAGCAGTTCTTC.

The chain uses TRBV4-3 and TRBJ2-1, with 7 bases fitting TRBD2. Trimming took 0 bases from V and 10 from J; bases not matched to a gene: 6. Germline V gene data show CDR1 as LGHNA and CDR2 as YSLEER. The CDR3 has 14 amino acids. CDR3: CASSQERGGREQFF. The CDR3 bases are TGCGCCAGCAGCCAAGAGAGGGGAGGGCGGGAGCAGTTCTTC.

The genes are TRBV2 and TRBJ2-1; TRBD1 agrees at 9 bases. The CDR3 runs 16 residues. Germline V gene data show CDR1 as SNHLY and CDR2 as FYNNEI. The ends lost 2 bases at V and 6 bases at J; junction bases unmatched: 8. The CDR3 loop reads CASSEITGTGSNEQFF. CDR3 in DNA: TGTGCCAGCAGTGAAATTACCGGGACAGGGAGCAATGAGCAGTTCTTC.

The chain combines TRBV28 with TRBJ2-2; 10 bases align to TRBD2. J was trimmed by 4 bases and V by 1 base; bases with no gene match: 3. The CDR3 loop spans 16 amino acids. Germline values: CDR1 MDHEN, CDR2 SYDVKM. CDR3 DNA sequence: TGTGCCAGCAGTTTATTGTTAGCGGGAGGCACCGGGGAGCTGTTTTTT. This gives the protein CASSLLLAGGTGELFF.